This T cell receptor (beta chain) was retrieved from a study of cytomegalovirus exposure and HLA in healthy donors. Study findings and constraints: Researchers catalogued 150 or so TCR beta chains as cytomegalovirus-associated.

V was cut by 0 bases and J by 0 bases, with 7 bases left in between. The V gene's germline CDR1 is SGHRS and CDR2 YFSETQ. The CDR3 is 14 residues long. A 120-subject validation cohort, separate from the approximately 670-subject first cohort, supplied the donors. The data were produced by immunoSEQ multiplex PCR, yet TCRdb's version contains in-frame clones alone and is incomplete. The sample contains some 170,000 clones, around 96% of which appear only once. Worth noting for this clone: Its matching antigen is unknown.

Sequencing input: PBMCs. This receptor was obtained from a woman in her late teens or twenties in good health and CMV-seronegative. The rearrangement joins TRBV5-1 to TRBJ2-7; D gene ambiguous. The CDR3: CASSLGSSSYEQYF. DNA for the CDR3: TGCGCCAGCAGCTTGGGGTCGAGCTCCTACGAGCAGTACTTC.